These 14 T cell receptor beta chains were sequenced from one sample in a study of blood T cell repertoires in COVID-19. Measured with immunoSEQ multiplex PCR; TCRdb has only the in-frame clones, and not every one. The sample yields approximately 160,000 clones, around 83% seen once. Material: PBMCs or T cells enriched from blood (not recorded which). These receptors were taken from a woman between 45 and 65 years old in a cohort exposed to, infected with or recovered from COVID-19 (not recorded which).

The chain recombines TRBV19 with TRBJ1-5, with TRBD1 identical over 7 bases. Looked up from germline, CDR1 is LNHDA and CDR2 is SQIVND (reference sequence). Germline trimming cut 3 bases from V and 0 bases from J; bases unmatched to any gene: 11. This CDR3 has 18 residues. CDR3 in DNA: TGTGCCAGTAGTATTTTAAATATTGGGGACAGTAGCAATCAGCCCCAGCATTTT. Translating gives CASSILNIGDSSNQPQHF. The entire variable domain, with the rest obtained from reference TRBV19 and TRBJ1-5, is as follows: DGGITQSPKYLFRKEGQNVTLSCEQNLNHDAMYWYRQDPGQGLRLIYYSQIVNDFQKGDIAEGYSVSREKKESFPLTVTSAQKNPTAFYLCASSILNIGDSSNQPQHFGDGTRLSIL.

The chain links TRBV28 to TRBJ2-7, with 9 bases fitting TRBD1. J was trimmed by 4 bases and V by 4 bases; bases with no gene match: 8. This CDR3 has 15 residues. Germline V gene lookup returns CDR1 MDHEN and CDR2 SYDVKM. CDR3 amino acids: CASSSPGTGKYEQYF. CDR3 DNA sequence: TGTGCCAGCAGTTCCCCCGGGACAGGGAAATACGAGCAGTACTTC.

V gene TRBV30 combines with J gene TRBJ1-1, with D possibly being TRBD1 (6 bases). Germline CDR1 reads GTSNPN; CDR2 reads SVGIG (reference sequence). The CDR3 loop spans 13 amino acids. Trimming pared 4 bases from V and 1 base from J, leaving 10 bases between. In DNA form, the CDR3 reads TGTGCCTGGACCAGGGGAAAGAACACTGAAGCTTTCTTT. Its protein is CAWTRGKNTEAFF.

The chain is built from TRBV19 and TRBJ2-3, with D possibly being TRBD2 (7 bases). This CDR3 is 14 amino acids long. V lost 3 bases, J lost 5 bases, and 12 bases lay in between. Per germline, CDR1 LNHDA and CDR2 SQIVND (reference sequence). This CDR3 reads CASSMAGAEDTQYF. DNA of the CDR3: TGTGCCAGTAGTATGGCGGGGGCTGAAGATACGCAGTATTTT.

The chain links TRBV29-1 to TRBJ2-3, with 9 bases lining up with TRBD2. Germline CDR1 and CDR2: SQVTM and ANQGSEA. This CDR3 comprises 16 residues. The trim removed 2 bases at V and 3 bases at J, leaving 9 bases unmatched. CDR3 nucleotides: TGCAGCGTTGAAATGGAGAGCGGGGGGCGGACAGATACGCAGTATTTT. This sequence encodes CSVEMESGGRTDTQYF.

J is TRBJ1-3 and V is TRBV30; 7 bases line up with TRBD1. CDR3 length: 16 residues. The germline V gene encodes CDR1 GTSNPN and CDR2 SVGIG (reference sequence). Germline trimming cut 5 bases from V and 5 bases from J; bases unmatched to any gene: 15. The CDR3 DNA reads TGTGCCTGGGGGAGGACAGGACTAACGTTGAGAAACACCATATATTTT. It translates to CAWGRTGLTLRNTIYF.

This sequence joins TRBV4-1 and TRBJ2-7; 7 bases match TRBD1. Looked up from germline, CDR1 is MGHRA and CDR2 is YSYEKL. The CDR3 extends over 18 amino acids. V was pared by 0 bases and J by 2 bases, with 13 bases of the junction left unmatched. CDR3 loop: CASSQEYLSRDSTYEQYF. The CDR3 bases are TGCGCCAGCAGCCAAGAATATCTTTCACGGGACAGCACCTACGAGCAGTACTTC.

This sequence joins TRBV7-9 and TRBJ1-2, with D perhaps matching TRBD1 (5 bases). Germline V gene data show CDR1 as SEHNR and CDR2 as FQNEAQ (reference sequence). V lost 1 base, J lost 3 bases, and 15 bases lay in between. The CDR3 is made up of 16 amino acids. The DNA of the CDR3 is TGTGCCAGCAGCTTAGTCAAGACAGATCCCGACTATGGCTACACCTTC. Its protein product is CASSLVKTDPDYGYTF.

The chain links TRBV12-3 or TRBV12-4 to TRBJ2-3; D not certain. The CDR3 is made up of 11 amino acids. V lost 8 bases and J 3 bases, leaving 6 bases between the germline ends. CDR3 loop: CASETTDTQYF. The DNA of the CDR3 is TGTGCCAGCGAAACAACAGATACGCAGTATTTT.

In this sample, this clone turned up a few times. V gene TRBV30 combines with J gene TRBJ1-2; no definite D call. Germline loops: CDR1 GTSNPN, CDR2 SVGIG (reference sequence). V lost 5 bases, J lost 2 bases, and 6 bases lay in between. The CDR3 runs 11 residues. The CDR3 DNA is TGTGCCTGGGGGAGAAACTATGGCTACACCTTC. Its protein product is CAWGRNYGYTF.

J is TRBJ1-2 and V is TRBV4-3, with TRBD1 identical over 8 bases. Germline-derived CDR1 and CDR2 are LGHNA and YSLEER. This CDR3 has 15 amino acids. The ends lost 0 bases at V and 6 bases at J; junction bases unmatched: 6. The CDR3 nucleotides read TGCGCCAGCAGCCAAGATGGACAGGGAGGTAATGGCTACACCTTC. It codes for CASSQDGQGGNGYTF.

This clone was counted once. The V gene is TRBV19, the J gene TRBJ2-5; 8 bases map to TRBD1. Unmatched junction bases numbered 12, after V lost 5 bases and J lost 1 base. Germline CDR1 is LNHDA and CDR2 is SQIVND (reference sequence). The CDR3 loop spans 17 amino acids. The CDR3 is CASSGWTGWTFQETQYF. CDR3 DNA sequence: TGTGCCAGTAGTGGTTGGACAGGGTGGACCTTCCAAGAGACCCAGTACTTC.

The chain recombines TRBV2 with TRBJ2-7; TRBD2 aligns across 8 bases. This CDR3 region has 14 residues. The V segment lost 7 bases and the J segment 4 bases; nucleotides outside the gene matches: 9. Germline V gene lookup returns CDR1 SNHLY and CDR2 FYNNEI. For the CDR3, the DNA is TGTGCCAGCATCCGTACTAGCGGAAGTTACGAGCAGTACTTC. Translated: CASIRTSGSYEQYF.

Notes on this clone: The junction shows a germline mismatch at one end, possibly a read error. The chain links TRBV4-1 to TRBJ1-3, with 9 bases aligning to TRBD1. There are 15 residues in the CDR3. Germline lookup yields CDR1 MGHRA and CDR2 YSYEKL. The CDR3 is CASSEDRGAGNTIYF. In nucleotides, the CDR3 is TGCGCCAGCAGCGAAGACAGGGGGGCTGGAAACACCATATATTTT.